The 32 T cell receptor beta chains reported below all come from one sample, sequenced in a study of Graves' ophthalmopathy and Graves' hyperthyroidism. RNA transcripts yielded amplified TCR beta CDR3 regions. RT-PCR with HTBI primers came first, then second-round multiplex PCR. TCRdb itself ran the multiplex PCR reads through MiXCR, one entry per CDR3 protein. Among around 660,000 distinct CDR3 sequences listed, over 40% were seen once. The sequenced sample consisted of peripheral blood. Receptor source: an adult man with Graves' ophthalmopathy.

This clonotype was seen a few times. The DNA of the CDR3 is TGTGCCAGTAGTATTCGCCGCCTGGGACAGAGAAACGAGCAGTACTTC. It yields the protein CASSIRRLGQRNEQYF. V usage is TRBV19 and J usage is TRBJ2-7, with 7 bases identical to TRBD1. CDR1 LNHDA and CDR2 SQIVND come from the germline V gene (reference sequence). J gave up 5 bases and V 3 bases, and 13 bases lay outside the gene matches. CDR3 size: 16 residues.

The chain links TRBV10-3 to TRBJ2-7; possible D gene TRBD1, 6 bases. The CDR3 totals 12 residues. Germline V CDR1 and CDR2: ENHRY, SYGVKD. Trimming cost V 7 bases and J 2 bases, with 9 bases left between them. CDR3 nucleotide sequence: TGTGCCATCACAGGGGCCCCCTACGAGCAGTACTTC. Amino acids: CAITGAPYEQYF.

This clonotype was picked up many times. The rearrangement uses TRBV5-8 and TRBJ2-7; 8 bases are a match to TRBD2. V lost 3 bases, J lost 4 bases, and 6 bases stayed unmatched. The CDR3 covers 14 residues. Germline values: CDR1 SGHTS, CDR2 YDEGEE. This chain's CDR3 is CASSSSGSRYEQYF. CDR3 coding DNA: TGTGCCAGCAGCTCCAGCGGGAGCAGATACGAGCAGTACTTC.

This clonotype was counted many times. The J gene is TRBJ1-1, the V gene TRBV12-5; possible D gene TRBD1, 5 bases. CDR1 LGHNT and CDR2 FRNRAP come from the germline V gene. The CDR3 is 12 residues long. CDR3 sequence (DNA): TGTGCCAGCAGGGAGGGAGGGACTGAAGCTTTCTTT. Its protein is CASREGGTEAFF.

The chain carries TRBV4-1 and TRBJ1-6; D is unclear. The CDR3 has 16 amino acids. V was pared by 4 bases and J by 9 bases, with 19 bases between. CDR1 is MGHRA, CDR2 YSYEKL, per germline. This CDR3 is CASSPESWRDGSPLHF. The DNA for the CDR3 is TGCGCCAGCAGCCCAGAGAGTTGGAGGGATGGTTCACCCCTCCACTTT.

Comment on this clonotype: Its ends do not fully match the called genes, so a read error is possible. This rearrangement joins TRBV10-3 to TRBJ1-6, with D possibly being TRBD1 (5 bases). This CDR3 comprises 14 residues. Per germline, CDR1 ENHRY and CDR2 SYGVKD. The CDR3 here is CASSPRGRNSPLHF. Written as DNA, the CDR3 is TGTGCCAGCAGTCCCCGGGGACGAAATTCACCCCTCCACTTT.

The J gene is TRBJ1-3, the V gene TRBV5-1; possible D gene TRBD1, 5 bases. Trimming cost V 3 bases and J 1 base, with 14 bases left between them. The CDR3 contains 16 residues. Germline lookup yields CDR1 SGHRS and CDR2 YFSETQ. The CDR3 loop is CASSSGPGLSGNTIYF. CDR3 in DNA: TGCGCCAGCAGCTCGGGACCAGGCCTTTCTGGAAACACCATATATTTT.

Of note for this clonotype: Given a much more abundant clone one base away, this may be a read error. This rearrangement joins TRBV10-3 to TRBJ2-7; TRBD2 is a possible D gene (5 bases). The germline V gene has CDR1 ENHRY and CDR2 SYGVKD. Between the trimmed V and J ends, which lost 3 bases and 2 bases, there was a span of 11 bases. This CDR3 region has 14 residues. CDR3 nucleotide sequence: TGTGCCATCAGTGAAGGCGGGCTCCCCTACGAGCAGTACTTC. As protein: CAISEGGLPYEQYF.

This clonotype occurred once. The DNA is omitted, as the CDR3 cannot be located on it reliably, and the CDR3 follows TCRdb's listing. The V call is TRBV5-1, the J call TRBJ1-6; the table's D call of TRBD1 was not tested on the DNA. Germline CDR1 SGHRS, CDR2 YFSETQ. Termini included, the CDR3 measures 21 amino acids. The CDR3 sequence is CASSFYICSASGQGANSPLHF.

About this clonotype itself: The conserved phenylalanine or tryptophan normally closing the CDR3 is absent here, so this likely arose from a read error. The limits of the CDR3 on the DNA are not certain, so only TCRdb's listed CDR3 is given. J is TRBJ1-3 and V is TRBV7-9; no DNA check was done on the table's D call, TRBD1. The CDR3 is 9 residues long, ends included. Germline-derived CDR1 and CDR2 are SEHNR and FQNEAQ (reference sequence). The CDR3 sequence is CASRRSWVI.

On this clonotype: Germline and junction disagree at one end, which may indicate a read error. The gene calls are TRBV5-6 and TRBJ1-2, with D possibly TRBD1 on 5 matching bases. The CDR3 extends over 16 amino acids. Germline CDR1 and CDR2: SGHDT and YYEEEE. CDR3 DNA sequence: TGTGCCAGCAGCCGACGGGACTCCCAGCGGCGTGATGGCCACACCTTC. This codes for CASSRRDSQRRDGHTF.

J is TRBJ1-1 and V is TRBV7-2; possible D gene TRBD1, 5 bases. Germline lookup yields CDR1 SGHTA and CDR2 FQGNSA. The CDR3 runs to 15 residues. V was clipped by 3 bases and J by 6 bases, with 17 bases between them. CDR3 sequence (DNA): TGTGCCAGCAGCTTGGTTCTAGGGGAAAGCGCTGAAGCTTTCTTT. It codes for CASSLVLGESAEAFF.

This clonotype occurred a few times. The rearrangement joins TRBV10-3 to TRBJ1-5; unclear D gene. CDR3 length: 15 residues. Germline values: CDR1 ENHRY, CDR2 SYGVKD. V was trimmed by 10 bases and J by 2 bases, leaving 18 bases between them. CDR3 region: CASSPRRGRNQPQHF. DNA for the CDR3: TGTGCCAGCAGCCCGCGCCGGGGTCGCAATCAGCCCCAGCATTTT.

J is TRBJ1-2 and V is TRBV20-1; a weak D match, TRBD1 (5 bases). Trimming pared 5 bases from V and 10 bases from J, leaving 26 bases between. Germline CDR1 reads DFQATT; CDR2 reads SNEGSKA (reference sequence). This CDR3 is 15 amino acids long. The CDR3 loop is CSAPGPLVGGLAYTF. CDR3 sequence (DNA): TGCAGTGCTCCCGGTCCCCTGGTGGGGGGTCTGGCCTACACCTTC.

About this clonotype itself: A much larger clonotype is one base distant, so this may be a read error. The CDR3 ends on some other residue instead of the conserved phenylalanine or tryptophan, so this is likely a read error. The chain recombines TRBV10-3 with TRBJ1-1, with D unresolved. Germline values: CDR1 ENHRY, CDR2 SYGVKD. This CDR3 has 11 residues. DNA for the CDR3: TGTGCCAGCAGTTACGGTCTCGAAGCTTTCTCT. It codes for CASSYGLEAFS.

V usage is TRBV10-3 and J usage is TRBJ1-1; possible D gene TRBD1, 5 bases. The germline gives CDR1 ENHRY, CDR2 SYGVKD. The CDR3 sequence is 13 residues long. The V end lost 3 bases, the J end lost 8 bases, and 13 bases lay between the germline ends. CDR3 nucleotides: TGTGCCATCAGTGATTCAGGGAAGGTAGAAGCTTTCTTT. It encodes CAISDSGKVEAFF.

V and J are TRBV14 and TRBJ1-5; 9 bases agree with TRBD1. CDR3 length: 15 residues. Trimming took 6 bases from V and 3 from J; bases not matched to a gene: 6. CDR1 is SGHDN and CDR2 is FVKESK in the germline V gene. As DNA, the CDR3 is TGTGCCAGCAGTTTTACAGGGGGCCCCAATCAGCCCCAGCATTTT. This translates into CASSFTGGPNQPQHF.

The gene calls are TRBV12-3 or TRBV12-4 and TRBJ1-2, with a tentative D call TRBD1 (5 bases). This CDR3 comprises 13 residues. The ends were cut back, 3 bases at V and 9 bases at J, with 14 bases in the middle. The CDR3 sequence is CASSFGTARRYTF. As DNA, the CDR3 is TGTGCCAGCAGTTTCGGGACCGCCCGTCGCTACACCTTC.

This clonotype has just one count. The CDR3 region has the DNA TGTGCCAGCAGTGAAAGGGTGAGCACAGATACGCAGTATTTT. Amino acid sequence: CASSERVSTDTQYF. The V gene is TRBV25-1, the J gene TRBJ2-3; D gene ambiguous. Germline V gene data show CDR1 as MGHDK and CDR2 as SYGVNS. Trimming left V 2 bases short and J 0 bases short, with 6 bases between. The CDR3 runs 14 residues.

This clonotype was seen only a few times. V usage is TRBV4-1 and J usage is TRBJ2-5; D may be TRBD2 (5 bases). The CDR3 loop spans 16 amino acids. Trimming cost V 4 bases and J 2 bases, with 17 bases left between them. Germline V CDR1 and CDR2: MGHRA, YSYEKL. This chain's CDR3 is CASSPTRTRPQETQYF. The CDR3 DNA follows: TGCGCCAGCAGCCCCACCCGGACTCGACCTCAAGAGACCCAGTACTTC.

A few counts support this clonotype. The chain has TRBV6-6 and TRBJ1-5; D is possibly TRBD1 (5 bases). The CDR3 is 15 residues long. From germline, CDR1 is MNHNY and CDR2 SVGAGI (reference sequence). The V and J ends lost 6 bases and 0 bases respectively, with 12 bases between them. The CDR3 region has the DNA TGTGCCAGCAGGCCCACAGGATATAGCAATCAGCCCCAGCATTTT. Its translation is CASRPTGYSNQPQHF.

For this clonotype: A read error may explain this, as a much larger clone is one base away. The chain uses TRBV19 and TRBJ1-1, with D hard to call. V lost 5 bases to trimming and J lost 0 bases, with 13 bases between them. CDR1 LNHDA and CDR2 SQIVND come from the germline V gene (reference sequence). The CDR3 has 15 residues. The CDR3 DNA sequence: TGTGCCAGTAGTGTATCGAGGTTTATGAACACTGAAGCTTTCTTT. This encodes CASSVSRFMNTEAFF.

This clonotype was seen at least ten times. V and J are TRBV29-1 and TRBJ1-4; D is unclear. This CDR3 contains 15 residues. The V end was cut by 4 bases, the J end by 0 bases, with 12 bases between. Germline CDR1 and CDR2: SQVTM and ANQGSEA. This CDR3 is CSVVRPRPTNEKLFF. The CDR3 region has the DNA TGCAGCGTTGTGCGCCCCCGACCAACTAATGAAAAACTGTTTTTT.

The chain uses TRBV10-3 and TRBJ2-2; no clear D gene. Trimming removed 6 bases at V and 5 bases at J, with 7 bases between. The germline V gene has CDR1 ENHRY and CDR2 SYGVKD. The CDR3 totals 12 residues. CDR3 region: CAISGRTGELFF. The CDR3 bases are TGTGCCATCAGCGGCAGGACCGGGGAGCTGTTTTTT.

This clonotype was picked up many times. The genes are TRBV9 and TRBJ2-7; D unresolved. Germline V lookup: CDR1 SGDLS, CDR2 YYNGEE. Trimming pared 4 bases from V and 2 bases from J, leaving 13 bases between. This CDR3 has 14 residues. The CDR3 DNA is TGTGCCAGCAGCACCAGTGGGGTACCCTACGAGCAGTACTTC. Translation gives CASSTSGVPYEQYF.

There are many counts of this clonotype. The chain has TRBV7-9 and TRBJ1-4; D gene ambiguous. V lost 4 bases to trimming and J lost 8 bases, with 8 bases between them. This CDR3 contains 12 residues. CDR1 is SEHNR, CDR2 FQNEAQ, per germline (reference sequence). The chain's CDR3 is CASSSYEEKLFF. The CDR3 nucleotides are TGTGCCAGCAGCTCTTATGAAGAAAAACTGTTTTTT.

This clonotype has at least ten counts. The chain employs TRBV9 and TRBJ1-5; possible D gene TRBD1, 5 bases. The V gene lost 1 base and the J gene lost 1 base, with 12 bases spanning the gap. The CDR3 covers 16 residues. CDR1 is SGDLS, CDR2 YYNGEE, per germline. CDR3 sequence (DNA): TGTGCCAGCAGCGTAAGGGCAGGGAGGAGCAATCAGCCCCAGCATTTT. It is translated as CASSVRAGRSNQPQHF.

This clonotype was detected a few times. V gene TRBV4-1 combines with J gene TRBJ2-7, with D possibly being TRBD1 or TRBD2 (5 bases each). The CDR3 runs 17 residues. Germline V gene data show CDR1 as MGHRA and CDR2 as YSYEKL. V gave up 4 bases and J gave up 3 bases, with 22 bases separating them. The CDR3 sequence is CASSLPWGSGPLYEQYF. The CDR3 coding sequence is TGCGCCAGCAGCCTCCCCTGGGGTTCGGGGCCCCTCTACGAGCAGTACTTC.

In its sample, this clonotype was seen a few times. This chain links TRBV5-1 with TRBJ1-6; TRBD1 is a possible D gene (6 bases). From germline, CDR1 is SGHRS and CDR2 YFSETQ. The CDR3 has 16 amino acids. V lost 0 bases and J 7 bases, leaving 14 bases between the germline ends. The DNA for the CDR3 is TGCGCCAGCAGCTTGGCCCCCGACAGGACCAATTCACCCCTCCACTTT. It specifies CASSLAPDRTNSPLHF.

The chain recombines TRBV9 with TRBJ1-3; no clear D gene. V lost 4 bases to trimming and J lost 4 bases, with 12 bases between them. CDR1 and CDR2 from the germline V gene are SGDLS and YYNGEE. The length of the CDR3 is 14 residues. CDR3 bases: TGTGCCAGCAGCCGTCGACTAGCGGGAAACACCATATATTTT. This codes for CASSRRLAGNTIYF.

This clonotype was observed many times. The CDR3 region has the DNA TGTGCCAGCAGCTCGACGTCGAACTATGGCTACACCTTC. Protein sequence: CASSSTSNYGYTF. V is TRBV7-9 and J is TRBJ1-2; no firm D call. Between the trimmed V and J ends, which lost 4 bases and 2 bases, there was a span of 8 bases. CDR3 size: 13 residues. The V gene's germline CDR1 is SEHNR and CDR2 FQNEAQ (reference sequence). Complete variable domain (other parts from reference TRBV7-9 and TRBJ1-2): DTGVSQNPRHKITKRGQNVTFRCDPISEHNRLYWYRQTLGQGPEFLTYFQNEAQLEKSRLLSDRFSAERPKGSFSTLEIQRTEQGDSAMYLCASSSTSNYGYTFGSGTRLTVV.

The chain couples TRBV29-1 to TRBJ1-4, with 9 bases lining up with TRBD1. This CDR3 is built from 13 residues. Germline CDR1 and CDR2: SQVTM and ANQGSEA. Losses at the gene ends were 5 bases for V and 7 bases for J; bases not matched to a gene: 5. The CDR3 nucleotides read TGCAGCGTTTTGGGACAGGGTATTGAAAAACTGTTTTTT. It encodes CSVLGQGIEKLFF.